The clone carrying this T cell receptor beta chain turned up a few times. Its specificity is unknown. The CDR3 runs 15 residues. Germline loops: CDR1 DFQATT, CDR2 SNEGSKA (reference sequence). The V gene end was trimmed by 5 bases and the J gene end by 2 bases; junction bases not matched to a gene: 7. Molecular barcoding with unique molecular identifiers was used for the TCRbeta library. From the PCR reads, TCRdb called clonotypes with MiXCR, one entry per CDR3 protein. The sample shows 600,000 to 700,000 distinct CDR3 sequences, 10% to 15% of them seen only once. The record originates from a study of T-cell reconstitution after alpha-beta-depleted transplantation in children. General study results and limits: There were some patients whose high TCRbeta diversity at day 60 came from surviving recipient T cells and thymic progenitors. Once a year had passed after transplant, T-cell counts and diversity came mostly from newly produced T cells. Several hundred rapidly expanded clones from non-depleted graft cells reportedly supplied alpha-beta T cells about two months post-transplant.

The chain uses TRBV20-1 and TRBJ2-7; 12 bases map to TRBD2. The specimen was PBMCs, collected before TCRalphabeta/CD19-depleted stem cell transplant. The clonotype was recovered from a girl aged 2 to 10 with congenital amegakaryocytic thrombocytopenia, due to receive a stem cell transplant. CDR3 coding DNA: TGCAGTGCTCCCCTTGCTAGCGGGAGGGCCTACGAGCAGTACTTC. Protein product: CSAPLASGRAYEQYF.